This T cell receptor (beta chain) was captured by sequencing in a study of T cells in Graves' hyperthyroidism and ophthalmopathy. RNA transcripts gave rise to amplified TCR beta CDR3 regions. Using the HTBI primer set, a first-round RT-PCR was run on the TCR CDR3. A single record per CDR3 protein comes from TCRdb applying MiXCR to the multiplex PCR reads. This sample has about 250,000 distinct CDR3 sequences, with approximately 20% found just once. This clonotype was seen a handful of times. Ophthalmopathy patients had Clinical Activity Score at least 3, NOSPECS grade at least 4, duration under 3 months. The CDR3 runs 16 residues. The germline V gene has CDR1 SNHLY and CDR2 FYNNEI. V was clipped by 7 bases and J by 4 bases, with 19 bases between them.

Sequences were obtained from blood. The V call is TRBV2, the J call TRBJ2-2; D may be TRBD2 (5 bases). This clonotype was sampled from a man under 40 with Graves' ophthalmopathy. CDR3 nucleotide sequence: TGTGCCAGCACCCCCGGGTGGGTCCGGGGCACCGGGGAGCTGTTTTTT. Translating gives CASTPGWVRGTGELFF. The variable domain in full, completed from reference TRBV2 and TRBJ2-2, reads EPEVTQTPSHQVTQMGQEVILRCVPISNHLYFYWYRQILGQKVEFLVSFYNNEISEKSEIFDDQFSVERPDGSNFTLKIRSTKLEDSAMYFCASTPGWVRGTGELFFGEGSRLTVL.